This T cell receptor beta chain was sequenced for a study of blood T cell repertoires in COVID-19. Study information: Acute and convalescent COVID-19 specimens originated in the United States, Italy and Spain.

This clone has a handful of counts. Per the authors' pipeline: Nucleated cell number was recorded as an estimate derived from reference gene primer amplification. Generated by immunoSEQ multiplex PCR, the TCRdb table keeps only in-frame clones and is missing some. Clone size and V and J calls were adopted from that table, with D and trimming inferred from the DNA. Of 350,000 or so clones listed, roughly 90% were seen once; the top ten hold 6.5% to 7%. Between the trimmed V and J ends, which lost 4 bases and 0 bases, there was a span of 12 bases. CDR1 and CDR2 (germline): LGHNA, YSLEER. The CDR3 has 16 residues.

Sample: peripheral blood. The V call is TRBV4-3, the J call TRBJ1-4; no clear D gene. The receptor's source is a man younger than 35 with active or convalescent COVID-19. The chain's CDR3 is CASSPHYRATNEKLFF. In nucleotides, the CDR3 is TGCGCCAGCAGCCCCCATTACAGAGCAACTAATGAAAAACTGTTTTTT.